Below are 29 T cell receptor beta chains sequenced from a single sample in a study of cytomegalovirus exposure and HLA in healthy donors. It was with 60 Vbeta and 13 Jbeta primers that the PCR ran. Here immunoSEQ multiplex PCR was the method, and the copy in TCRdb shows in-frame clones only, minus some. Of roughly 130,000 clones listed, under 85% are singletons. Sequencing was done on a sample of PBMCs. These receptors were collected from a woman between 45 and 65 years old in good health and CMV-seropositive.

J is TRBJ2-5 and V is TRBV9; D is possibly TRBD2 (5 bases). Germline values: CDR1 SGDLS, CDR2 YYNGEE. Trimming shortened V by 4 bases and J by 7 bases, and 14 bases separated the two germline ends. This CDR3 has 13 amino acids. The CDR3 DNA reads as TGTGCCAGCAGCCCAACTAGATTGGGGACCCAGTACTTC. It yields the protein CASSPTRLGTQYF.

The V and J genes are TRBV29-1 and TRBJ1-2; possibly TRBD1 for D (5 bases). The CDR3 extends over 12 amino acids. The germline V gene encodes CDR1 SQVTM and CDR2 ANQGSEA. Trimming took 6 bases from V and 5 from J, leaving 13 bases between them. The CDR3 DNA sequence: TGCAGCGTCTTACAGGTGGGGTATGGCTACACCTTC. This gives the protein CSVLQVGYGYTF.

The chain couples TRBV14 to TRBJ2-2; 10 bases agree with TRBD2. V was clipped by 1 base and J by 4 bases; unmatched bases: 12. The germline V gene has CDR1 SGHDN and CDR2 FVKESK. The CDR3 loop spans 19 amino acids. The CDR3 loop reads CASSQGAGGPVWVTGELFF. In nucleotides, the CDR3 is TGTGCCAGCAGCCAAGGAGCGGGGGGGCCGGTTTGGGTCACCGGGGAGCTGTTTTTT.

The rearrangement joins TRBV19 to TRBJ2-7, with 7 bases lining up with TRBD2. The CDR3 is 16 amino acids. Germline V CDR1 and CDR2: LNHDA, SQIVND (reference sequence). V was pared by 6 bases and J by 2 bases, with 13 bases of the junction left unmatched. CDR3 sequence (DNA): TGTGCCAGTAGCTACGACAGTCTAGCGGAGACCTACGAGCAGTACTTC. Encoded protein: CASSYDSLAETYEQYF.

This clone appeared a few times. CDR3 loop: CASSLAYDSAYEQYF. DNA of the CDR3: TGTGCCAGCAGCTTAGCATACGACTCCGCCTACGAGCAGTACTTC. The chain employs TRBV7-8 and TRBJ2-7; D is uncertain. The CDR3 consists of 15 residues. V lost 0 bases, J lost 2 bases, and 11 bases lay in between. Per the germline V gene, CDR1 is SGHVS and CDR2 is FQNEAQ.

The genes are TRBV11-3 and TRBJ2-1, with unresolved D. CDR3 length: 13 amino acids. Germline CDR1 reads SGHNT; CDR2 reads YENEEA. Trimming removed 4 bases from V and 5 bases from J, with 9 bases in between. CDR3 coding DNA: TGTGCCAGCAGCTGGTCCGGTAACAATGAGCAGTTCTTC. Encoded protein: CASSWSGNNEQFF.

This chain connects TRBV19 to TRBJ2-7; D perhaps matches TRBD2 (6 bases). From germline, CDR1 is LNHDA and CDR2 SQIVND (reference sequence). Deletions cut 5 bases from V and 3 bases from J, with 14 bases between. CDR3 size: 14 residues. CDR3: CASSPQGGLYEQYF. CDR3 nucleotide sequence: TGTGCCAGTAGTCCCCAGGGAGGACTCTACGAGCAGTACTTC.

This clone was observed a few times. This chain uses TRBV6-5 with TRBJ2-7; TRBD2 might be the D (5 bases). Trimming shortened V by 7 bases and J by 3 bases, and 16 bases separated the two germline ends. In germline, CDR1 is MNHEY, CDR2 SVGAGI. This CDR3 has 14 residues. The CDR3 loop reads CASTGVRGVYEQYF. The CDR3 region has the DNA TGTGCCAGCACCGGAGTCCGGGGAGTCTACGAGCAGTACTTC.

This clone was detected a few times. The rearrangement joins TRBV7-9 to TRBJ2-3; 12 nucleotides agree with TRBD1. Trimming removed 2 bases from V and 3 bases from J; junction bases left unmatched: 6. The CDR3 runs to 17 residues. Per germline, CDR1 SEHNR and CDR2 FQNEAQ (reference sequence). DNA for the CDR3: TGTGCCAGCAGCTTACGCGGGACAGGGGGCATAACAGATACGCAGTATTTT. Encoded protein: CASSLRGTGGITDTQYF.

V usage is TRBV19 and J usage is TRBJ2-1; 8 bases align to TRBD2. V lost 4 bases, J lost 6 bases, and 8 bases stayed unmatched. CDR1 and CDR2 (germline): LNHDA, SQIVND (reference sequence). The CDR3 loop spans 15 amino acids. This chain's CDR3 is CASSTGLGVLNEQFF. The CDR3 region has the DNA TGTGCCAGTAGTACGGGACTAGGGGTTCTCAATGAGCAGTTCTTC.

The chain has TRBV7-9 and TRBJ1-1; D remains unclear. The V gene lost 8 bases and the J gene lost 0 bases, with 7 bases spanning the gap. The CDR3 spans 12 residues. The germline gives CDR1 SEHNR, CDR2 FQNEAQ (reference sequence). In DNA form, the CDR3 reads TGTGCCAGCTTCGTATTGAACACTGAAGCTTTCTTT. Its protein is CASFVLNTEAFF.

This clone was seen more than once but under ten times. The V call is TRBV4-3, the J call TRBJ2-1, with unresolved D. Germline-derived CDR1 and CDR2 are LGHNA and YSLEER. CDR3 length: 17 amino acids. V lost 4 bases, J lost 6 bases, and 22 bases lay in between. The DNA for the CDR3 is TGCGCCAGCAGCCTCACCCTGACATCCCAGACCTCCAATGAGCAGTTCTTC. This codes for CASSLTLTSQTSNEQFF.

V usage is TRBV5-1 and J usage is TRBJ2-1, with TRBD2 matching 9 bases. The CDR3 covers 16 residues. Germline V gene sequence: CDR1 SGHRS, CDR2 YFSETQ. The V gene end was trimmed by 4 bases and the J gene end by 2 bases; junction bases not matched to a gene: 7. CDR3 sequence reads: CASSLNSGGTYNEQFF. Here the CDR3 DNA reads TGCGCCAGCAGCCTGAATAGCGGGGGTACCTACAATGAGCAGTTCTTC. Variable domain in full (rest from reference TRBV5-1 and TRBJ2-1): KAGVTQTPRYLIKTRGQQVTLSCSPISGHRSVSWYQQTPGQGLQFLFEYFSETQRNKGNFPGRFSGRQFSNSRSEMNVSTLELGDSALYLCASSLNSGGTYNEQFFGPGTRLTVL.

J is TRBJ2-5 and V is TRBV27; 11 nucleotides align to TRBD2. CDR3 length: 15 residues. After removal of 3 bases from V and 7 bases from J, the junction contained 7 bases not matched to a gene. CDR1 and CDR2 from the germline V gene are MNHEY and SMNVEV (reference sequence). The CDR3: CASSFTSGGRGTQYF. Written as DNA, the CDR3 is TGTGCCAGCAGTTTTACTAGCGGGGGAAGGGGGACCCAGTACTTC.

The chain joins TRBV11-2 to TRBJ1-2, with D unresolved. This CDR3 is 15 amino acids long. The V and J ends lost 1 base and 0 bases respectively, with 9 bases between them. Germline assignment: CDR1 SGHAT and CDR2 FQNNGV. The CDR3, as DNA: TGTGCCAGCAGCTTAGTTTCGGAGACTAACTATGGCTACACCTTC. Its protein product is CASSLVSETNYGYTF.

The chain has TRBV5-1 and TRBJ1-4; unclear D gene. The CDR3 extends over 14 amino acids. V was pared by 0 bases and J by 8 bases, with 11 bases between. Germline V lookup: CDR1 SGHRS, CDR2 YFSETQ. As DNA, the CDR3 is TGCGCCAGCAGCTTGGACAGCGGAAGGGAAAAACTGTTTTTT. It is translated as CASSLDSGREKLFF.

The V gene is TRBV19, the J gene TRBJ2-3; D perhaps matches TRBD2 (7 bases). Per the germline V gene, CDR1 is LNHDA and CDR2 is SQIVND (reference sequence). The CDR3 has 18 amino acids. V lost 7 bases, J lost 1 base, and 24 bases lay in between. The CDR3 loop is CASTLSGLGRGRTDTQYF. The CDR3 nucleotides read TGTGCCAGTACTTTATCTGGACTAGGGCGGGGGCGCACAGATACGCAGTATTTT.

The chain is built from TRBV14 and TRBJ1-1, with 7 bases aligning to TRBD1. Germline CDR1 SGHDN, CDR2 FVKESK. J gave up 10 bases and V 4 bases, and 12 bases lay outside the gene matches. There are 14 residues in the CDR3. Written as DNA, the CDR3 is TGTGCCAGCAGCCCCGTCCCGGGACAGTGGGGAGCTTTCTTT. This codes for CASSPVPGQWGAFF.

This chain uses TRBV7-9 with TRBJ2-7; TRBD2 matches 9 bases. The V and J ends lost 4 bases and 3 bases, in that order; junction bases with no gene match: 4. The germline CDR1 and CDR2 sequences are SEHNR and FQNEAQ (reference sequence). CDR3 size: 14 residues. This chain's CDR3 is CASSSSGAGYEQYF. The CDR3 DNA sequence: TGTGCCAGCAGCTCTAGCGGGGCGGGCTACGAGCAGTACTTC.

This rearrangement joins TRBV7-8 to TRBJ1-5; D is perhaps TRBD1 (5 bases). The CDR3 extends over 15 amino acids. Looked up from germline, CDR1 is SGHVS and CDR2 is FQNEAQ. V was shortened by 1 base and J by 4 bases, with 11 bases between the two germline ends. This CDR3 is CASSLVAGSNQPQHF. Written as DNA, the CDR3 is TGTGCCAGCAGCTTAGTGGCAGGGTCAAATCAGCCCCAGCATTTT.

This rearrangement joins TRBV5-4 to TRBJ2-2, with D unresolved. The CDR3 totals 13 residues. In germline, CDR1 is SGHNT, CDR2 YYREEE (reference sequence). Trimming took 4 bases from V and 0 from J, leaving 4 bases between them. CDR3 sequence: CASSTPNTGELFF. For the CDR3, the DNA is TGTGCCAGCAGCACTCCGAACACCGGGGAGCTGTTTTTT. Using reference TRBV5-4 and TRBJ2-2 for the parts outside the CDR3, the full variable domain is ETGVTQSPTHLIKTRGQQVTLRCSSQSGHNTVSWYQQALGQGPQFIFQYYREEENGRGNFPPRFSGLQFPNYSSELNVNALELDDSALYLCASSTPNTGELFFGEGSRLTVL.

A few counts support this clone. The J gene is TRBJ1-6, the V gene TRBV6-1; 11 positions match TRBD1. The germline gives CDR1 MNHNS, CDR2 SASEGT. The CDR3 sequence is 15 residues long. V lost 2 bases and J lost 10; bases outside the gene matches: 4. CDR3 protein: CASSETGTGGSPLHF. DNA for the CDR3: TGTGCCAGCAGTGAAACCGGGACAGGGGGATCACCCCTCCACTTT.

The chain uses TRBV6-5 and TRBJ2-5; a weak D match, TRBD1 (5 bases). The CDR3 is 14 residues long. The V gene lost 5 bases and the J gene lost 1 base, with 11 bases spanning the gap. CDR1 is MNHEY, CDR2 SVGAGI, per germline. The CDR3 reads CASSERGLQETQYF. The CDR3 region has the DNA TGTGCCAGCAGTGAAAGGGGCCTCCAAGAGACCCAGTACTTC.

V and J are TRBV6-5 and TRBJ2-3; weak D call: TRBD1 (5 bases). This CDR3 has 14 amino acids. Germline lookup yields CDR1 MNHEY and CDR2 SVGAGI. Trimming left V 6 bases short and J 2 bases short, with 12 bases between. CDR3 loop: CASSPTAFTDTQYF. The CDR3 DNA sequence: TGTGCCAGCAGCCCGACAGCATTCACAGATACGCAGTATTTT.

This clone was seen more than once but under ten times. V is TRBV5-4 and J is TRBJ1-1; D gene unclear. In germline, CDR1 is SGHNT, CDR2 YYREEE (reference sequence). The CDR3 is 14 residues long. Between the trimmed V and J ends, which lost 2 bases and 2 bases, there was a span of 10 bases. The CDR3 sequence: CASSFTQANTEAFF. In DNA form, the CDR3 reads TGTGCCAGCAGCTTTACGCAGGCAAACACTGAAGCTTTCTTT.

V is TRBV9 and J is TRBJ2-1; 7 bases agree with TRBD2. V shed 0 bases, J shed 4 bases, and the junction held 7 bases outside the gene matches. The germline CDR1 and CDR2 sequences are SGDLS and YYNGEE. This CDR3 spans 16 amino acids. The CDR3 sequence: CASSVAGGLPYNEQFF. The CDR3 nucleotides are TGTGCCAGCAGCGTAGCTGGGGGACTACCATACAATGAGCAGTTCTTC. Together with reference TRBV9 and TRBJ2-1, the CDR3 gives the full variable domain: DSGVTQTPKHLITATGQRVTLRCSPRSGDLSVYWYQQSLDQGLQFLIQYYNGEERAKGNILERFSAQQFPDLHSELNLSSLELGDSALYFCASSVAGGLPYNEQFFGPGTRLTVL.

The chain is built from TRBV7-9 and TRBJ1-3; a possible D gene is TRBD1 (6 bases). The CDR3 length is 16 residues. Germline V lookup: CDR1 SEHNR, CDR2 FQNEAQ (reference sequence). The V and J ends lost 0 bases and 2 bases respectively, with 11 bases between them. The CDR3 DNA follows: TGTGCCAGCAGCTTAGCGCATGGACAGACTGGAAACACCATATATTTT. Its translation is CASSLAHGQTGNTIYF.

V gene TRBV5-4 combines with J gene TRBJ2-7, with D unresolved. CDR1 is SGHNT and CDR2 is YYREEE in the germline V gene (reference sequence). This CDR3 spans 14 amino acids. V was trimmed by 3 bases and J by 2 bases, leaving 12 bases between them. The CDR3 nucleotides are TGTGCCAGCAGCTCCGCAGGTCCTACCTACGAGCAGTACTTC. Amino acid sequence: CASSSAGPTYEQYF.

This chain joins TRBV2 and TRBJ1-3, with D possibly being TRBD1 (6 bases). V lost 8 bases to trimming and J lost 0 bases, with 17 bases between them. Germline CDR1 is SNHLY and CDR2 is FYNNEI. This CDR3 has 16 residues. The CDR3 DNA follows: TGTGCCAGCGGGGGCCAGGGACGAGGCTCTGGAAACACCATATATTTT. This gives the protein CASGGQGRGSGNTIYF.